This T cell receptor (beta chain) derives from a study of T cells in Graves' hyperthyroidism and ophthalmopathy (dated by TCRdb to between 2018 and 2021). Describing the broader study: Peripheral blood samples were taken at the time of initial diagnosis, prior to any treatment. A discovery cohort of about a hundred patients, about 40 with Graves' ophthalmopathy and 55 to 65 with stable Graves' hyperthyroidism, was used to find distinguishing TCR V-J signatures. Whether ophthalmopathy could be predicted prospectively was tested in an independent validation cohort made up of fewer than 20 hyperthyroidism patients plus 17 patients who later progressed to ophthalmopathy. The 100 or so discovery patients were randomly split 7:3 into training and test sets. The study also compared thyroid tissue and blood T-cell repertoires from more than 5 Graves' hyperthyroidism patients. After blood sampling, hyperthyroidism patients were treated with methimazole at a starting dose of 30 mg daily, and ophthalmopathy patients were treated with high-dose intravenous methylprednisolone. The paper reports TCR Vbeta CDR3 sequencing of some 140 peripheral blood samples: approximately 41 ophthalmopathy, about 75 hyperthyroidism and approximately 17 progressor patients.

The TCR beta CDR3 regions were amplified from the RNA transcripts. The first round of RT-PCR for the TCR CDR3 was performed with the HTBI primer set and the Qiagen OneStep RT-PCR kit. Libraries were constructed in a second round of multiplex PCR, after which size selection and purification were performed. Sequencing of the libraries was done on an Illumina HiSeq2000 using paired-end 100 bp reads. The authors processed their data as follows. SOAPnuke was used to process the raw data, throwing out any read that contained adapters or uncalled bases, had a mean Phred below 15, or lacked an exact constant-primer or identifier match. High-quality paired reads were merged using COPE v1.2.5, and each unique nucleotide sequence was defined as a clonotype. MiTCR v1.1 was used to align the clonotypes against IMGT TRBV, TRBD and TRBJ reference segments. Only V-J combinations with frequency above 0.0001, covering roughly 99% of repertoires, were analysed. The TCS score was defined as F50 (clonal expansion) divided by E x V (chaos), with BLOSUM62-based TCRdist calculated between CDR3 peptides within each V-J. Welch's t-statistics and random forest reduced around 520 V-J features to 13, which were used in a naive Bayes classifier (R e1071). TCRdb itself trimmed the public reads at Q25 with fastp, ran MiXCR and retained productive beta chains. Every entry covers one CDR3 protein and lists the most common genes and DNA from its rows. The V and J calls and clone size come from TCRdb's table, not from the authors' own analysis. The sample has 250,000 to 300,000 distinct CDR3 sequences on record, roughly 13% of them singletons. The ten largest clones represent roughly 8.5% of the sample.

V loses 1 base of germline sequence and J loses 0 bases, and the interval between the two ends is 19 bases. The CDR3, cysteine through phenylalanine, is 19 amino acids long. Only the CDR3 DNA stays, 57 bases, in frame from base 1. Based on the germline V gene (reference sequence), the CDR1 and CDR2 sequences are LNHDA and SQIVND. Points the paper makes about the study in general: No statistical method was used to fix the sample size in advance, and group allocation was not hidden from the investigators. During validation, the model predicted progression to ophthalmopathy a median of about 6.3 months ahead of onset, with almost 71% sensitivity and 72.22% specificity. Blood samples also contained most of the expanded thyroid clonotypes (frequency above 0.001), which suggests that blood repertoires may reflect thyroid immune responses. In cross-validation, a model built on a 13 V-J signature told ophthalmopathy apart from stable hyperthyroidism with 85% to 90% sensitivity and about 81% specificity, and in testing the same model reached 80%/75%.

This clonotype was recorded a few times. It has no known antigen specificity. Per-nucleotide qualities are absent, and no much larger clonotype sits a single base away. Hyperthyroidism patients were newly diagnosed, with disease duration under 2 months, and aged 18 to 65 years. Patients with uncontrolled infections, other autoimmune diseases, pregnancy or lactation were excluded. Clinical symptoms, serum thyroxine and TRAb, thyroid ultrasound, and orbital computed tomography formed the basis for the diagnoses. For progressor patients, blood was drawn at the first diagnosis of hyperthyroidism, before any ophthalmopathy symptoms had appeared. PBMCs were separated from under 11 ml of fresh peripheral blood using Ficoll-Paque density gradient centrifugation. Progressor patients were defined as those initially diagnosed with Graves' hyperthyroidism in whom ophthalmopathy developed during follow-up. Total RNA was extracted with Trizol reagent, and quality was checked on an Agilent 2100 Bioanalyzer.

The sequencing input was blood. This clonotype was obtained from a woman aged 25 to 39 with Graves' hyperthyroidism that later progressed to Graves' ophthalmopathy. The receptor chain draws on TRBV19 and TRBJ2-4; the D element might be TRBD1 or TRBD2, as each aligns at 5 bases. The CDR3 sequence is CASSIGPLRAQGAKNIQYF. The sequence in DNA is TGTGCCAGTAGTATAGGCCCCCTGAGGGCCCAGGGAGCCAAAAACATTCAGTACTTC.